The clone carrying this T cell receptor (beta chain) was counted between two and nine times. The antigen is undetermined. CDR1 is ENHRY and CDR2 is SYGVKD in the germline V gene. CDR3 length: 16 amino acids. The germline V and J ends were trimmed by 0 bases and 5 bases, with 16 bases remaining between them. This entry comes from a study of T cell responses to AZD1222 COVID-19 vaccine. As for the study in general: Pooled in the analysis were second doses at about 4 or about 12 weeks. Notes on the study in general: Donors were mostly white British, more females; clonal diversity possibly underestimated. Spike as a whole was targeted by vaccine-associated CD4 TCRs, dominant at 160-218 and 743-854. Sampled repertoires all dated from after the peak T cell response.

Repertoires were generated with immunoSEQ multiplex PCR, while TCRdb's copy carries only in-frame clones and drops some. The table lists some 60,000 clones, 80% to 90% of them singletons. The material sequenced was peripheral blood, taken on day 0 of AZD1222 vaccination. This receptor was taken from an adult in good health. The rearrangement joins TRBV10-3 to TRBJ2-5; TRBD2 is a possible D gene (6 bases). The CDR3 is CAISESDYSRRETQYF. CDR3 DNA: TGTGCCATCAGTGAGTCGGACTACTCCCGGCGGGAGACCCAGTACTTC.